What follows is one T cell receptor (beta chain) and its context. No antigen is known for it. This specimen belongs to a study of shared clonotypes between healthy human individuals. Looking at the study overall: Each donor's CD4 naive and CD4 memory cells filled three plates apiece, CD8 naive two, and CD8 memory one. General observations from the study: Naive CD4 clonotypes overlapped across a few donors at roughly 5.1%.

The CDR3 has 14 amino acids. V shed 4 bases and J shed 8 bases, with 15 bases lying between them. Approximately 200 ng DNA, 25,000 to 35,000 T cell genomes, went into each sorted-subset replicate PCR. Some clones are missing from TCRdb's copy, which holds only in-frame ones; the method was immunoSEQ multiplex PCR. The data contain about 2.3 million clones, approximately 95% of them singletons. The J gene is TRBJ2-2, the V gene TRBV5-3, with no clear D. Being an ORF, TRBV5-3 has a function that is uncertain. Sample: naive CD4+ T cells from PBMCs. Subset meaning: CD45RA+ positively selected. The TCR originated in a young man in good health. Some clones in this sample may be carry-over from other donors' samples. The chain's CDR3 is CARSVLDSGGELFF. For the CDR3, the DNA is TGTGCCAGAAGCGTTCTTGACTCCGGTGGGGAGCTGTTTTTT.